Reported below is one T cell receptor beta chain. These data are taken from a study of cytomegalovirus exposure and HLA in healthy donors. This CDR3 contains 15 residues. The germline V gene encodes CDR1 MNHNY and CDR2 SVGAGI (reference sequence). V was shortened by 4 bases and J by 3 bases, with 13 bases between the two germline ends. It was with 60 Vbeta and 13 Jbeta primers that the PCR ran. TCRdb's table, derived via immunoSEQ multiplex PCR, lists solely in-frame clones and lacks some. This sample's table has tens of thousands of clones. The clonotype originates from a woman in her thirties in good health and CMV-seronegative. The sequencing input was PBMCs. This chain uses TRBV6-6 with TRBJ2-1; D uncertain. Written as DNA, the CDR3 is TGTGCCAGCAGTTCCGCCGGGTCAGTCTACAATGAGCAGTTCTTC. Protein sequence: CASSSAGSVYNEQFF.